This entry is about one T cell receptor beta chain. Its specificity is unknown. The CDR3 consists of 17 residues. A template switching step contributed a universal primer site, while unique molecular identifiers were present in the cDNA. TCRdb re-analysed the 5' RACE reads in MiXCR, keeping a single row per CDR3 protein. The table records some 300,000 distinct CDR3 sequences, 12% of them present only once. The sample belongs to a study of identical twins. Broader study findings: Compared with unrelated sharing, twin-shared out-of-frame alpha sequences had more low-probability sequences.

The same specimen was also included in a second study, on yellow fever vaccine responses in identical twins. That paper states: Twins' vaccine T cell response reportedly seemed partly convergent, partly personalized.

The TCR originated in a woman aged 18-29 years in good health. This chain joins TRBV21-1 and TRBJ2-2; TRBD1 reflects the table's D call only, with no check against the DNA. TRBV21-1 is flagged as a pseudogene. The sequenced sample was CD8+ T cells sorted from blood. CDR3 protein: CASSKARRTANTGELFF. The CDR3 DNA sequence: TGTGCCAGCAGCAAAGCGCGGCGGACAGCGAACACCGGGGAGCTGTTTTTT.